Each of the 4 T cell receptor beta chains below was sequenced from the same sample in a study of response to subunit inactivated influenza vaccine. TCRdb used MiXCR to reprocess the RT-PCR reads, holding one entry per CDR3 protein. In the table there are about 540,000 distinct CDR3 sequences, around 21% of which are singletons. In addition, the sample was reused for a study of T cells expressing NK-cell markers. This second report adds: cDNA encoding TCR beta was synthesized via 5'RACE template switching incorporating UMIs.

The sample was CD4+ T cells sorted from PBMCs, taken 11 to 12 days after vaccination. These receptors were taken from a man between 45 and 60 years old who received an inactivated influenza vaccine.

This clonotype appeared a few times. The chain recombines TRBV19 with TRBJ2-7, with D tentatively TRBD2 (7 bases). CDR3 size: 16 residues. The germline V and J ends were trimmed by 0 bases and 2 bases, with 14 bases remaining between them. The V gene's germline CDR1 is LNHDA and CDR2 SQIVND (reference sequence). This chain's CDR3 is CASSIDLAGAPYEQYF. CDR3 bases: TGTGCCAGTAGTATAGATCTTGCGGGGGCCCCCTACGAGCAGTACTTC.

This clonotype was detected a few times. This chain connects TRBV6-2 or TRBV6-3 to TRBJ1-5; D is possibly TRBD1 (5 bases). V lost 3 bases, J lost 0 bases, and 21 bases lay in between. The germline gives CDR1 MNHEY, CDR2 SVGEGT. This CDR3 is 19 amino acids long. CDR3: CASSYTSIGEPSSNQPQHF. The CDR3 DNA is TGTGCCAGCAGTTATACGTCCATAGGGGAACCTAGTAGCAATCAGCCCCAGCATTTT.

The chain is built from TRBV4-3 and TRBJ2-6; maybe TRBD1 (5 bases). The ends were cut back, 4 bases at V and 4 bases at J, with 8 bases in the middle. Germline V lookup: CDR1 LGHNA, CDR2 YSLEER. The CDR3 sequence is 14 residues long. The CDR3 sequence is CASSLQGGANVLTF. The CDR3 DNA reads TGCGCCAGCAGCCTGCAGGGAGGGGCCAACGTCCTGACTTTC.

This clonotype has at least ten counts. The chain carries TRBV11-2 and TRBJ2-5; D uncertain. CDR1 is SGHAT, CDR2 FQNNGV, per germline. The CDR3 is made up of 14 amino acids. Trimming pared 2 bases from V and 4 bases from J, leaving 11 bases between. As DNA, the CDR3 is TGTGCCAGCAGCTTAATGTCCGGACGAGAGACCCAGTACTTC. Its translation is CASSLMSGRETQYF.